This TCR beta chain was sequenced in a study of blood T cell repertoires in COVID-19. Study context: Sites across the United States, Italy and Spain contributed samples from acute and convalescent COVID-19.

The authors' processing: How many nucleated cells were present was estimated from reference gene primer amplification. Assay used: immunoSEQ multiplex PCR; TCRdb lists only in-frame clones, some missing. V and J calls and clone size are given by that table; D and trimming were obtained from the DNA. The sample holds approximately 350,000 clones; around 92% are singletons and the top ten take about 2.9%. Patients of the Seattle cohort, enrolled during active infection, were followed longitudinally. Sequencing used peripheral blood. The receptor was isolated from a woman aged 25 to 39 with COVID-19, enrolled during active disease.

The CDR3 loop is CSVEGTGEANYGYTF. The DNA of the CDR3 is TGCAGCGTTGAAGGGACAGGAGAAGCTAACTATGGCTACACCTTC. The V gene is TRBV29-1, the J gene TRBJ1-2; 7 bases align to TRBD1. The ends lost 1 base at V and 0 bases at J; junction bases unmatched: 5. This CDR3 has 15 amino acids. Germline V gives CDR1 SQVTM, CDR2 ANQGSEA.